The rows below give T cell receptor beta chains drawn from one sample of a study of identical twins. TCRdb analysed the 5' RACE reads with MiXCR anew, one entry per CDR3 protein. This sample has about 150,000 distinct CDR3 sequences, with approximately 3.5% found just once. Specimen: memory T cells sorted from blood. The receptors were sampled from a man younger than 35 in good health. The CDR3 runs from the conserved cysteine through the conserved F or W. D genes are given only for firm matches. Some rows have no size entry. The others give once, few or many, or a class for an expanded clone.

many	TRBV5-5	TRBJ1-1	NA	CASTELSGRFLNTEAFF	TGTGCCAGCACCGAGCTATCCGGCAGATTTTTGAACACTGAAGCTTTCTTT
many	TRBV12-3/TRBV12-4	TRBJ1-4	TRBD1	CASTLRRDRNEKLFF	TGTGCCAGCACCCTCCGGCGGGACAGGAATGAAAAACTGTTTTTT
many	TRBV5-1	TRBJ2-1	NA	CASSLVGGEQFF	TGCGCCAGCAGCTTGGTGGGCGGGGAGCAGTTCTTC
many	TRBV20-1	TRBJ2-1	TRBD2	CSARDRLSGGVSYNEQFF	TGCAGTGCTAGAGACCGACTTTCCGGGGGGGTGTCCTACAATGAGCAGTTCTTC
many	TRBV6-1	TRBJ1-2	TRBD1	CASKIGTANYGYTF	TGTGCCAGCAAAATTGGGACAGCTAACTATGGCTACACCTTC
many	TRBV5-1	TRBJ2-1	NA	CASSLDGRTGAAYNEQFF	TGCGCCAGCAGCTTGGATGGGAGGACCGGGGCCGCCTACAATGAGCAGTTCTTC
many	TRBV5-5	TRBJ2-5	NA	CASSLESSSETQYF	TGTGCCAGCAGCTTGGAATCGAGCAGCGAGACCCAGTACTTC
few	TRBV19	TRBJ2-5	NA	CASSRVGDETQYF	TGTGCCAGTAGTCGCGTAGGGGACGAGACCCAGTACTTC
many	TRBV10-3	TRBJ1-1	NA	CAISESISNEAFF	TGTGCCATCAGTGAGTCAATTAGCAATGAAGCTTTCTTT
many	TRBV20-1	TRBJ1-1	TRBD1	CSATRTGWDTEAFF	TGCAGTGCTACCCGGACAGGGTGGGACACTGAAGCTTTCTTT
many	TRBV12-3/TRBV12-4	TRBJ1-6	NA	CASSPSNSPLHF	TGTGCCAGCAGTCCCTCTAATTCACCCCTCCACTTT
many	TRBV5-1	TRBJ1-3	TRBD1	CASRNDRDLLYF	TGCGCCAGCAGAAACGACAGGGACCTATTGTATTTT
many	TRBV6-1	TRBJ2-7	NA	CASRFDPFGSYEQYF	TGTGCCAGCAGGTTTGATCCTTTTGGCTCCTACGAGCAGTACTTC
many	TRBV12-3/TRBV12-4	TRBJ2-2	TRBD2	CAGLAGTTGELFF	TGTGCCGGTCTAGCGGGTACCACCGGGGAGCTGTTTTTT
many	TRBV6-2/TRBV6-3	TRBJ2-1	TRBD2	CASSRSHSGRVYNEQFF	TGTGCCAGCAGTAGATCTCATAGCGGGAGGGTTTACAATGAGCAGTTCTTC
many	TRBV27	TRBJ2-1	NA	CASSPTPVGYNEQFF	TGTGCCAGCAGTCCCACGCCGGTCGGCTACAATGAGCAGTTCTTC
many	TRBV7-9	TRBJ1-1	NA	CASSLASGRVNTEAFF	TGTGCCAGCAGCTTAGCGTCTGGCAGAGTGAACACTGAAGCTTTCTTT
NA	TRBV7-9	TRBJ2-1	NA	CASSSPGSVNNEQFF	TGTGCCAGCAGCTCCCCCGGGAGTGTTAACAATGAGCAGTTCTTC
many	TRBV7-2	TRBJ2-7	NA	CARKGDSYEQYF	TGTGCCAGAAAGGGGGACTCCTACGAGCAGTACTTC
NA	TRBV3-1	TRBJ1-3	TRBD1	CASSQTRGGRNTIYF	TGTGCCAGCAGCCAAACCAGGGGGGGAAGAAACACCATATATTTT
many	TRBV12-5	TRBJ1-5	NA	CASGSGLAQPQHF	TGTGCTAGTGGCTCGGGGTTGGCACAGCCCCAGCATTTT
many	TRBV20-1	TRBJ2-1	NA	CSATIYGRVNEQFF	TGCAGTGCTACTATTTATGGCAGGGTTAATGAGCAGTTCTTC
many	TRBV6-1	TRBJ1-2	NA	CASSPTGGHSNYGYTF	TGTGCCAGCAGTCCTACGGGAGGACATTCTAACTATGGCTACACCTTC